This passage covers 5 T cell receptor beta chains from one sample sequenced in a study of lymphopenia after photon versus proton radiotherapy. Assay used: immunoSEQ multiplex PCR; TCRdb lists only in-frame clones, some missing. Of about 65,000 clones listed, about 90% were seen once; the top ten hold roughly 10%. Material: peripheral blood, obtained from a patient treated with proton-based radiotherapy. These receptor sequences come from a man older than 75 with esophageal cancer.

The chain recombines TRBV27 with TRBJ2-5; D possibly corresponds to TRBD2 (7 bases). The CDR3 runs to 17 residues. V lost 1 base to trimming and J lost 4 bases, with 19 bases between them. Germline values: CDR1 MNHEY, CDR2 SMNVEV (reference sequence). DNA for the CDR3: TGTGCCAGCAGTTTATTAGGTTCGGGGGGCGGCTTAGAGACCCAGTACTTC. Its translation: CASSLLGSGGGLETQYF.

This clone is categorized as medium-sized. This chain links TRBV6-5 with TRBJ1-6, with D unresolved. The CDR3 is made up of 11 amino acids. Looked up from germline, CDR1 is MNHEY and CDR2 is SVGAGI. V was clipped by 5 bases and J by 7 bases, with 3 bases between them. The CDR3 nucleotides read TGTGCCAGCAGTGGAAATTCACCCCTCCACTTT. Translated, it gives CASSGNSPLHF.

The chain links TRBV19 to TRBJ1-5; D unresolved. V lost 6 bases and J lost 3, with 18 bases in between. CDR3 size: 16 residues. Germline V gene sequence: CDR1 LNHDA, CDR2 SQIVND (reference sequence). The CDR3 loop is CASRSYSGGNNQPQHF. The CDR3 DNA follows: TGTGCCAGTAGGTCGTATTCGGGAGGAAACAATCAGCCCCAGCATTTT. The full variable domain, rest sourced from reference TRBV19 and TRBJ1-5, is DGGITQSPKYLFRKEGQNVTLSCEQNLNHDAMYWYRQDPGQGLRLIYYSQIVNDFQKGDIAEGYSVSREKKESFPLTVTSAQKNPTAFYLCASRSYSGGNNQPQHFGDGTRLSIL.

The rearrangement uses TRBV7-2 and TRBJ2-3, with D maybe TRBD2 (6 bases). The V gene's germline CDR1 is SGHTA and CDR2 FQGNSA. This CDR3 is built from 15 residues. V was cut by 1 base and J by 6 bases, with 14 bases left in between. The CDR3 DNA reads TGTGCCAGCAGCTTAGGGGTGGGAGCGGGTGATACGCAGTATTTT. Its protein product is CASSLGVGAGDTQYF.

This chain connects TRBV11-2 to TRBJ2-7; 7 nucleotides line up with TRBD2. The CDR3 has 13 amino acids. V was pared by 6 bases and J by 0 bases, with 2 bases of the junction left unmatched. The germline gives CDR1 SGHAT, CDR2 FQNNGV. DNA of the CDR3: TGTGCCAGCAGGGGAGGGTCCTCCTACGAGCAGTACTTC. It codes for CASRGGSSYEQYF. Variable domain in full (rest from reference TRBV11-2 and TRBJ2-7): EAGVAQSPRYKIIEKRQSVAFWCNPISGHATLYWYQQILGQGPKLLIQFQNNGVVDDSQLPKDRFSAERLKGVDSTLKIQPAKLEDSAVYLCASRGGSSYEQYFGPGTRLTVT.